This T cell receptor (beta chain) was recovered during a study of T cell changes during pregnancy in multiple sclerosis. CDR1 and CDR2 from the germline V gene are ENHRY and SYGVKD. The CDR3 contains 16 residues. V was pared by 9 bases and J by 0 bases, with 18 bases between. Some clones are missing from TCRdb's copy, which holds only in-frame ones; the method was immunoSEQ multiplex PCR. This sample carries about 40,000 clones, 80% to 90% of them seen once, and the ten largest clones take approximately 5.1%. This sequence joins TRBV10-3 and TRBJ1-3, with D perhaps TRBD1 (6 bases). The source was peripheral blood, collected in the first trimester of pregnancy. The receptor was derived from a female donor in good health, enrolled as a control in a pregnancy study. The DNA for the CDR3 is TGTGCCATTTCGGCCTGGACAGACGTCTCTGGAAACACCATATATTTT. Translation gives CAISAWTDVSGNTIYF.